Listed below are T cell receptor beta chains from one sample, sequenced in a study of CD8 T cells in Susac syndrome. TCRdb reprocessed the immunoSEQ multiplex PCR reads via MiXCR and lists one record per CDR3 protein. Among about 240,000 distinct CDR3 sequences, about 96% were seen once, and the ten largest hold under 0.12%. Sequencing was done on a sample of CD4+ T cells from PBMCs. The receptor source for this set is a human donor with Susac syndrome. CDR3s include the opening cysteine and the closing phenylalanine or tryptophan. D genes are given only for firm matches. Clone size appears in some rows only: once, few, many, or a class for an expanded clone.

J | D | length | V | size | DNA | CDR3
TRBJ2-5 | . | 13 | TRBV12-3/TRBV12-4 | . | TGTGCCAGCACCTATTCGGGAAAAGAGACCCAGTACTTC | CASTYSGKETQYF
TRBJ2-5 | TRBD2 | 16 | TRBV20-1 | . | TGCAGTGCTAGTTGGGCTAGCGGGAGGCCACAAGAGACCCAGTACTTC | CSASWASGRPQETQYF
TRBJ1-2 | . | 15 | TRBV5-4 | . | TGTGCCAGCAGCTCGGGGAGGGGCCCTAACTATGGCTACACCTTC | CASSSGRGPNYGYTF
TRBJ1-4 | TRBD1 | 14 | TRBV9 | . | TGTGCCAGCACCCGGGACAGGGGTAATGAAAAACTGTTTTTT | CASTRDRGNEKLFF
TRBJ2-7 | . | 13 | TRBV21-1 | . | TGTGCCAGCAGCACAGCGGGGCTCTACGAGCAGTACTTC | CASSTAGLYEQYF
TRBJ1-1 | . | 14 | TRBV19 | . | TGTGCCAGTAGCCGGGGACTGCAGAACACTGAAGCTTTCTTT | CASSRGLQNTEAFF
TRBJ1-5 | TRBD1 | 15 | TRBV5-1 | once | TGCGCCAGCAGCTTACAGGGGGGGGAAAATCAGCCCCAGCATTTT | CASSLQGGENQPQHF
TRBJ2-5 | . | 13 | TRBV20-1 | . | TGCAGTGCTCCTGGAGGAAACCAAGAGACCCAGTACTTC | CSAPGGNQETQYF
TRBJ2-5 | . | 13 | TRBV29-1 | . | TGCAGCGCGGGGATGGCAGCCCAAGAGACCCAGTACTTC | CSAGMAAQETQYF
TRBJ1-1 | . | 14 | TRBV23-1 | . | TGCGCCAGCAGTCAAACTAAACAGACTCCTGAAGCTTTCTTT | CASSQTKQTPEAFF
TRBJ2-6 | . | 16 | TRBV4-1 | . | TGCGCCAGCAGCCAGAATGGGGGTGCTGGGGCCAACGTCCTGACTTTC | CASSQNGGAGANVLTF
TRBJ2-2 | TRBD1 | 14 | TRBV7-8 | . | TGTGCCAGCAGCGTAAGACAGGGCACCGGGGAGCTGTTTTTT | CASSVRQGTGELFF
TRBJ2-7 | TRBD2 | 17 | TRBV20-1 | once | TGCAGTGCTAGACCGGGGACTAGCGGAGCCCCCACCCACGAGCAGTACTTC | CSARPGTSGAPTHEQYF
TRBJ1-2 | TRBD1 | 15 | TRBV25-1 | . | TGTGCCAGCAGTGACCCCGGACAGGGTATCGGTGGCTACACCTTC | CASSDPGQGIGGYTF
TRBJ2-7 | . | 14 | TRBV29-1 | . | TGCAGCGTAGGGACTCCCGAGGGCTCCTACGAGCAGTACTTC | CSVGTPEGSYEQYF
TRBJ1-2 | TRBD1 | 12 | TRBV20-1 | once | TGCAGTGCTATGACAGGGGGCAATGGCTACACCTTC | CSAMTGGNGYTF
TRBJ2-5 | TRBD2 | 14 | TRBV12-3/TRBV12-4 | . | TGTGCCAGCAGAGCGCGGGAGCTTTGGGAGACCCAGTACTTC | CASRARELWETQYF
TRBJ1-2 | TRBD1 | 16 | TRBV9 | . | TGTGCCAGCAGCCCAGGGGGGACAGGGGGCCGATATGGCTACACCTTC | CASSPGGTGGRYGYTF
TRBJ1-4 | . | 14 | TRBV6-1 | . | TGTGCCAGCAGTCTTCCACCCGAAGGCGGAAAACTGTTTTTT | CASSLPPEGGKLFF
TRBJ1-4 | . | 14 | TRBV25-1 | . | TGTGCCAGCAGTGAAACCTTAGTCCGGGAAAAACTGTTTTTT | CASSETLVREKLFF
TRBJ2-7 | TRBD2 | 14 | TRBV27 | . | TGTGCCAGCAGTCGGACTAGCTCTGCCTACGAGCAGTACTTC | CASSRTSSAYEQYF
TRBJ2-7 | TRBD2 | 12 | TRBV11-2 | . | TGTGCCAGCAGCGGTGGGGGGGGCGAGCAGTACTTC | CASSGGGGEQYF
TRBJ1-1 | . | 13 | TRBV29-1 | . | TGCAGCGTTGTAAAGGGCCGAAGCACTGAAGCTTTCTTT | CSVVKGRSTEAFF
TRBJ2-7 | . | 17 | TRBV7-9 | . | TGTGCCAGCAGCTCCGGGACATTCCGGATCGTACCCTACGAGCAGTACTTC | CASSSGTFRIVPYEQYF
TRBJ2-7 | TRBD2 | 14 | TRBV20-1 | . | TGCAGTGCTAGTTCTAGCGGGAGGCCCTACGAGCAGTACTTC | CSASSSGRPYEQYF
TRBJ1-1 | TRBD1 | 14 | TRBV29-1 | . | TGCAGCGCCACGGCTCAAGACAGGGGGCGAGAAGCTTTCTTT | CSATAQDRGREAFF
TRBJ2-1 | . | 13 | TRBV20-1 | . | TGCAGTGCTCTCCCCCACAAGGTCAATGAGCAGTTCTTC | CSALPHKVNEQFF
TRBJ1-1 | . | 11 | TRBV29-1 | . | TGCAGCGTTGTCCCCCACACTGAAGCTTTCTTT | CSVVPHTEAFF
TRBJ1-1 | . | 13 | TRBV9 | . | TGTGCCAGCAGCCCCTCCGGAGGCAGTGAAGCTTTCTTT | CASSPSGGSEAFF
TRBJ2-7 | . | 15 | TRBV15 | once | TGTGCCACCAGCAGAGATCGGCAGGGGACCTACGAGCAGTACTTC | CATSRDRQGTYEQYF
TRBJ1-1 | TRBD1 | 14 | TRBV20-1 | . | TGCAGTGCTAGGCGAGCCGGGACAGGAGTTGAAGCTTTCTTT | CSARRAGTGVEAFF
TRBJ2-2 | . | 16 | TRBV18 | . | TGTGCCAGCTCACCGATCTCCCAAGGAAACACCGGGGAGCTGTTTTTT | CASSPISQGNTGELFF
TRBJ2-7 | . | 13 | TRBV4-1 | . | TGCGCCAGCAGCAACCGAGGGACCTACGAGCAGTACTTC | CASSNRGTYEQYF
TRBJ1-4 | . | 14 | TRBV6-5 | . | TGTGCCAGCGGGGGGGAAGGAGTTGGAGCAAAACTGTTTTTT | CASGGEGVGAKLFF
TRBJ1-1 | . | 16 | TRBV12-3/TRBV12-4 | . | TGTGCCAGCAGTTTGGCAGGAGCGGCAATGAACACTGAAGCTTTCTTT | CASSLAGAAMNTEAFF
TRBJ2-7 | TRBD1 | 11 | TRBV29-1 | once | TGCAGCGTGACAGGGACCTACGAGCAGTACTTC | CSVTGTYEQYF
TRBJ1-1 | . | 14 | TRBV10-3 | . | TGTGCCATCAGTGAGTTTTCCGGGCAAAGTGAAGCTTTCTTT | CAISEFSGQSEAFF
TRBJ1-1 | . | 14 | TRBV28 | once | TGTGCCAGCACCCTCGGCACCAAGGTCACTGAAGCTTTCTTT | CASTLGTKVTEAFF
TRBJ1-5 | . | 16 | TRBV4-1 | . | TGCGCCAGCAGCCAAGTGAAAGGGGAGGCAAATCAGCCCCAGCATTTT | CASSQVKGEANQPQHF
TRBJ2-7 | . | 14 | TRBV18 | . | TGTGCCAGCTCATTCGTCGGTTCGGGGTACGAGCAGTACTTC | CASSFVGSGYEQYF
TRBJ1-5 | . | 11 | TRBV6-6 | few | TGTGCCAGCTCGGGGGATCAGCCCCAGCATTTT | CASSGDQPQHF
TRBJ2-3 | . | 10 | TRBV29-1 | . | TGCAGCGTTGCCGGGGATACGCAGTATTTT | CSVAGDTQYF
TRBJ2-7 | . | 13 | TRBV20-1 | . | TGCAGTGCACCCCTAGCGCCCCGGGAGGAGCAGTACTTC | CSAPLAPREEQYF
TRBJ2-1 | . | 16 | TRBV7-9 | . | TGTGCCAGCAGTTTAATTACAGGTTTCTCCTACAATGAGCAGTTCTTC | CASSLITGFSYNEQFF